This passage covers 8 T cell receptor beta chains from one sample sequenced in a study of Ad26.COV2.S vaccination and SARS-CoV-2 variants. Some clones are missing from TCRdb's copy, which holds only in-frame ones; the method was immunoSEQ multiplex PCR. In the table there are 450,000 to 550,000 clones, 80% to 90% of which are singletons. Regarding treatment: around 19 received Ad26.COV2.S at low or high dose, single or two shots; about five received placebo; per-sample allocation not given. Specimen acquisition occurred on day 63 following the initial vaccine or placebo injection. Sequencing used peripheral blood, obtained in a trial of Ad26.COV2.S vaccine versus placebo. The receptors stem from a person between 18 and 59 years old who received the Ad26.COV2.S COVID-19 vaccine or a placebo.

The chain couples TRBV30 to TRBJ1-1, with TRBD1 matching over 9 bases. Germline CDR1 and CDR2: GTSNPN and SVGIG (reference sequence). This CDR3 region has 17 residues. V was pared by 1 base and J by 4 bases, with 13 bases of the junction left unmatched. The CDR3 spells CAWSAGTGLELGTEAFF. The CDR3 region has the DNA TGTGCCTGGAGTGCTGGGACAGGGTTGGAGCTGGGCACTGAAGCTTTCTTT.

This chain links TRBV19 with TRBJ2-1; possible D gene TRBD2, 5 bases. The germline gives CDR1 LNHDA, CDR2 SQIVND (reference sequence). The ends were cut back, 0 bases at V and 7 bases at J, with 10 bases in the middle. This CDR3 region has 14 residues. The CDR3 DNA is TGTGCCAGTAGTATAGAGGACTCCGGGAATGAGCAGTTCTTC. Translated: CASSIEDSGNEQFF.

This chain uses TRBV4-1 with TRBJ2-2, with 8 bases aligning to TRBD1. The CDR3 spans 15 residues. Trimming cost V 6 bases and J 4 bases; bases outside gene matches: 7. CDR1 and CDR2 (germline): MGHRA, YSYEKL. DNA for the CDR3: TGCGCCAGCAGGAACAGACAGGGGAGCACCGGGGAGCTGTTTTTT. Protein sequence: CASRNRQGSTGELFF.

The J gene is TRBJ1-5, the V gene TRBV7-2; D is possibly TRBD1 (5 bases). The V and J ends lost 5 bases and 2 bases respectively, with 16 bases between them. Germline V gene data show CDR1 as SGHTA and CDR2 as FQGNSA. The CDR3 has 16 residues. Written as DNA, the CDR3 is TGTGCCAGCAGCCCATTTCCCAGGGTGGGCAATCAGCCCCAGCATTTT. This translates into CASSPFPRVGNQPQHF.

V usage is TRBV5-5 and J usage is TRBJ2-5, with TRBD1 matching 9 bases. The CDR3 is 14 residues long. Looked up from germline, CDR1 is SGHKS and CDR2 is YYEKEE (reference sequence). Trimming at V came to 1 base and at J to 3 bases, leaving 1 base not matched to a gene. The CDR3 sequence: CASSLWTGEETQYF. The CDR3 DNA follows: TGTGCCAGCAGCTTGTGGACAGGGGAAGAGACCCAGTACTTC.

The chain has TRBV5-6 and TRBJ2-3, with D maybe TRBD2 (5 bases). Germline assignment: CDR1 SGHDT and CDR2 YYEEEE. The ends were cut back, 2 bases at V and 1 base at J, with 17 bases in the middle. CDR3 length equals 17 residues. The CDR3 spells CASSFPLVTLGTDTQYF. In DNA, the CDR3 is TGTGCCAGCAGCTTCCCACTAGTAACCTTAGGCACAGATACGCAGTATTTT.

The chain employs TRBV30 and TRBJ2-1; TRBD2 matches 7 bases. The CDR3 is 16 residues long. V shed 4 bases, J shed 3 bases, and the junction held 12 bases outside the gene matches. CDR1 is GTSNPN, CDR2 SVGIG, per germline (reference sequence). Here the CDR3 reads CAWTRLAGLLYNEQFF. The CDR3 nucleotides read TGTGCCTGGACACGGTTAGCGGGCTTACTCTACAATGAGCAGTTCTTC.

This clone has just a few counts. V and J are TRBV2 and TRBJ2-1; a possible D gene is TRBD1 (6 bases). The V and J ends lost 6 bases and 8 bases respectively, with 17 bases between them. The CDR3 is 14 amino acids. CDR1 is SNHLY and CDR2 is FYNNEI in the germline V gene. Written as DNA, the CDR3 is TGTGCCAGCAGGGCCTACAGGGAAGGGGATGAGCAGTTCTTC. This gives the protein CASRAYREGDEQFF.